The 24 T cell receptor beta chains below were found in one sample sequenced in a study of blood T cell repertoires in COVID-19. The assay was immunoSEQ multiplex PCR, and TCRdb's table has in-frame clones only and misses some. The sample comprises over 150,000 clones, 84% of which are singletons, and around 7.8% rests with the top ten. The sequencing sample was made of PBMCs or T cells enriched from blood (not recorded which). These receptors originate from a man aged 50-59 years who had recovered from COVID-19.

The chain couples TRBV6-1 to TRBJ1-3; D uncertain. The V end lost 2 bases, the J end lost 4 bases, and 12 bases lay between the germline ends. CDR1 and CDR2 (germline): MNHNS, SASEGT. CDR3 size: 15 residues. CDR3 loop: CASSESPGPGNTIYF. In DNA, the CDR3 is TGTGCCAGCAGTGAAAGCCCGGGTCCGGGAAACACCATATATTTT.

This chain connects TRBV6-5 to TRBJ2-7, with D possibly matching TRBD2 (6 bases). Germline V gene data show CDR1 as MNHEY and CDR2 as SVGAGI. The CDR3 loop spans 15 amino acids. V was trimmed by 0 bases and J by 6 bases, leaving 15 bases between them. The DNA for the CDR3 is TGTGCCAGCAGTTACTCGGACGGAGGGCAATCCGAGCAGTACTTC. Translated, it gives CASSYSDGGQSEQYF.

The chain has TRBV5-4 and TRBJ1-2; perhaps TRBD1 as D (6 bases). The CDR3 runs 13 residues. CDR1 is SGHNT, CDR2 YYREEE, per germline (reference sequence). Trimming removed 4 bases at V and 6 bases at J, with 13 bases between. CDR3 DNA: TGTGCCAGCAGCAGGGACAAAGGGAATGGCTACACCTTC. Residues: CASSRDKGNGYTF.

The table lists this clone with a few counts. The chain uses TRBV3-1 (or the pseudogene TRBV3-2) and TRBJ1-2; 7 positions match TRBD1. This CDR3 comprises 13 residues. Germline V CDR1 and CDR2: LGHDT, YNNKEL (reference sequence). Trimming cost V 5 bases and J 7 bases; bases outside gene matches: 7. Written as DNA, the CDR3 is TGTGCCAGCAGCTACGGGACAGTTTCTGGCTACACCTTC. Encoded protein: CASSYGTVSGYTF.

The J gene is TRBJ2-7, the V gene TRBV3-1 (or the pseudogene TRBV3-2); a weak D match, TRBD2 (6 bases). CDR1 is LGHDT, CDR2 YNNKEL, per germline (reference sequence). The CDR3 is 15 residues long. Trimming pared 3 bases from V and 4 bases from J, leaving 16 bases between. As DNA, the CDR3 is TGTGCCAGCAGCCAGGGCCCCTCGCGGGGTTACGAGCAGTACTTC. This gives the protein CASSQGPSRGYEQYF.

This chain connects TRBV4-2 to TRBJ2-7; D possibly corresponds to TRBD2 (5 bases). This CDR3 is built from 14 residues. Germline lookup yields CDR1 LGHNA and CDR2 YNFKEQ. The V end was cut by 8 bases, the J end by 0 bases, with 14 bases between. DNA for the CDR3: TGTGCCAGCGGAAGGACGGGAAGCTCCTACGAGCAGTACTTC. Translating gives CASGRTGSSYEQYF.

Details on this clone: Mismatch with germline at one junction end may stem from a read error. The CDR3 loop reads CASSPTEISTDTQYF. In DNA form, the CDR3 reads TGTGCTAGCAGCCCGACAGAGATAAGCACAGATACGCAGTATTTT. The rearrangement joins TRBV7-7 to TRBJ2-3; D is possibly TRBD1 (5 bases). The CDR3 consists of 15 residues. Germline lookup yields CDR1 SSHAT and CDR2 FNYEAQ (reference sequence).

This chain links TRBV4-1 with TRBJ2-7; TRBD1 might be the D (5 bases). This CDR3 is built from 15 residues. CDR1 and CDR2 (germline): MGHRA, YSYEKL. Trimming pared 4 bases from V and 6 bases from J, leaving 19 bases between. CDR3 amino acids: CASSRDGRASAEQYF. Here the CDR3 DNA reads TGCGCCAGCAGCCGTGATGGCAGGGCTTCAGCCGAGCAGTACTTC.

The rearrangement uses TRBV6-1 and TRBJ2-2, with 11 bases that match TRBD2. The CDR3 is 17 residues long. V trimming: 4 bases; J trimming: 3 bases; junction bases outside the gene matches: 7. Germline assignment: CDR1 MNHNS and CDR2 SASEGT. The CDR3 sequence: CASSARLAGTDTGELFF. As DNA, the CDR3 is TGTGCCAGCAGTGCCAGACTAGCGGGGACGGACACCGGGGAGCTGTTTTTT.

This clone appeared a single time. Sequence at one end of the junction differs from germline and may be a read error. The chain carries TRBV5-1 and TRBJ2-1, with 9 bases lining up with TRBD2. The CDR3 has 16 residues. Germline lookup yields CDR1 SGHRS and CDR2 YFSETQ. This chain's CDR3 is CARSLAAGGGANEQFF. The CDR3 DNA sequence: TGCGCCCGCAGCTTGGCGGCCGGCGGGGGGGCCAATGAGCAGTTCTTC.

The V call is TRBV29-1, the J call TRBJ2-1; no clear D gene. Germline V CDR1 and CDR2: SQVTM, ANQGSEA. The CDR3 consists of 11 residues. The germline V and J ends were trimmed by 7 bases and 12 bases, with 16 bases remaining between them. CDR3 bases: TGCAGCGCGACCGACTTCCCTAGGCAGTTCTTC. Amino acids: CSATDFPRQFF.

The CDR3 region is CASSLGADTEAFF. The DNA for the CDR3 is TGTGCCAGCAGCTTAGGGGCTGACACTGAAGCTTTCTTT. V usage is TRBV11-1 and J usage is TRBJ1-1; unclear D gene. Germline loops: CDR1 SGHAT, CDR2 FQDESV (reference sequence). CDR3 length: 13 residues. V was cut by 1 base and J by 3 bases, with 6 bases left in between.

This chain joins TRBV7-2 and TRBJ1-2; D possibly corresponds to TRBD1 (6 bases). The germline CDR1 and CDR2 sequences are SGHTA and FQGNSA. Trimming shortened V by 4 bases and J by 4 bases, and 16 bases separated the two germline ends. This CDR3 spans 15 amino acids. CDR3 sequence: CASSSSRGASYGYTF. The CDR3 nucleotides read TGTGCCAGCAGCTCCAGTCGGGGGGCGAGCTATGGCTACACCTTC.

The genes are TRBV5-4 and TRBJ2-2, with 10 bases lining up with TRBD2. Unmatched junction bases numbered 8, after V lost 2 bases and J lost 4 bases. Germline V gene data show CDR1 as SGHNT and CDR2 as YYREEE (reference sequence). The CDR3 length is 17 residues. The DNA of the CDR3 is TGTGCCAGCAGCTTAGTGGCAGGACTAGCGGCCACCGGGGAGCTGTTTTTT. Protein: CASSLVAGLAATGELFF.

This sequence joins TRBV7-2 and TRBJ2-5, with 12 bases fitting TRBD2. This CDR3 comprises 16 residues. The J segment lost 4 bases and the V segment lost 5 bases, leaving 8 bases of the junction unmatched. CDR1 is SGHTA, CDR2 FQGNSA, per germline. DNA of the CDR3: TGTGCCAGCAGCCCCCGGACTAGCGGGGTTGGAGAGACCCAGTACTTC. Protein: CASSPRTSGVGETQYF.

The chain links TRBV4-1 to TRBJ2-3; TRBD2 matches 9 bases. Looked up from germline, CDR1 is MGHRA and CDR2 is YSYEKL. The CDR3 is made up of 15 amino acids. V shed 2 bases, J shed 3 bases, and the junction held 3 bases outside the gene matches. DNA for the CDR3: TGCGCCAGCAGCCAACCAGCGGGGGGAACAGATACGCAGTATTTT. This gives the protein CASSQPAGGTDTQYF.

V is TRBV7-2 and J is TRBJ1-2; TRBD1 agrees at 8 bases. Germline loops: CDR1 SGHTA, CDR2 FQGNSA. The CDR3 sequence is 15 residues long. V was clipped by 3 bases and J by 4 bases; unmatched bases: 7. The CDR3 sequence is CASSLDRARSYGYTF. CDR3 nucleotides: TGTGCCAGCAGCTTGGACAGGGCCAGGTCCTATGGCTACACCTTC.

This chain links TRBV5-5 with TRBJ1-5; D is ambiguous. CDR1 is SGHKS and CDR2 is YYEKEE in the germline V gene (reference sequence). CDR3 length equals 14 residues. V was cut by 1 base and J by 1 base, with 6 bases left in between. This chain's CDR3 is CASSLMGSNQPQHF. The CDR3 bases are TGTGCCAGCAGCTTGATGGGCAGCAATCAGCCCCAGCATTTT. Variable domain in full (rest from reference TRBV5-5 and TRBJ1-5): DAGVTQSPTHLIKTRGQQVTLRCSPISGHKSVSWYQQVLGQGPQFIFQYYEKEERGRGNFPDRFSARQFPNYSSELNVNALLLGDSALYLCASSLMGSNQPQHFGDGTRLSIL.

This clone was counted at least ten times. V gene TRBV6-5 combines with J gene TRBJ2-7, with a weak D call TRBD2 (5 bases). This CDR3 contains 12 residues. CDR1 and CDR2 from the germline V gene are MNHEY and SVGAGI. V lost 7 bases and J 1 base, leaving 8 bases between the germline ends. DNA of the CDR3: TGTGCCAGCAAAGCGGATTCCTACGAGCAGTACTTC. This sequence encodes CASKADSYEQYF.

The chain combines TRBV18 with TRBJ2-3; D is perhaps TRBD2 (6 bases). The V gene lost 6 bases and the J gene lost 2 bases, with 12 bases spanning the gap. Germline CDR1 reads KGHSH; CDR2 reads LQKENI. The CDR3 sequence is 14 residues long. The CDR3 nucleotides read TGTGCCAGCTCTCCGGACTACCTCACAGATACGCAGTATTTT. Translating it yields CASSPDYLTDTQYF.

The chain carries TRBV25-1 and TRBJ1-2; no definite D call. The CDR3 is made up of 12 amino acids. Trimming removed 6 bases from V and 3 bases from J, with 8 bases in between. Germline V gene lookup returns CDR1 MGHDK and CDR2 SYGVNS. The CDR3 region is CASRHTHYGYTF. The CDR3, as DNA: TGTGCCAGCAGACACACCCACTATGGCTACACCTTC.

This clone was seen a handful of times. J is TRBJ1-6 and V is TRBV6-1, with D possibly being TRBD1 (6 bases). V was pared by 0 bases and J by 6 bases, with 12 bases between. There are 16 residues in the CDR3. Germline V gene sequence: CDR1 MNHNS, CDR2 SASEGT. The CDR3 protein is CASSEALQGSNSPLHF. The CDR3 nucleotides read TGTGCCAGCAGTGAAGCGCTTCAGGGGTCTAATTCACCCCTCCACTTT.

The V gene is TRBV2, the J gene TRBJ1-2; D is unresolved. Germline CDR1 and CDR2: SNHLY and FYNNEI. The CDR3 runs 12 residues. V was trimmed by 4 bases and J by 8 bases, leaving 11 bases between them. The CDR3: CASSVGEWGYTF. CDR3 bases: TGTGCCAGCAGTGTCGGGGAATGGGGCTACACCTTC.

This clone turned up a few times. The chain combines TRBV19 with TRBJ2-2; TRBD1 matches at 8 bases. Germline trimming cut 7 bases from V and 5 bases from J; bases unmatched to any gene: 6. The CDR3 consists of 14 residues. Germline V CDR1 and CDR2: LNHDA, SQIVND (reference sequence). Here the CDR3 reads CASTPWTGTGELFF. The CDR3 bases are TGTGCCAGTACCCCCTGGACAGGGACCGGGGAGCTGTTTTTT.